This T cell receptor (beta chain) came from a study of cytomegalovirus exposure and HLA in healthy donors. The PCR ran on 60 Vbeta and 13 Jbeta primers. The table came from immunoSEQ multiplex PCR; TCRdb's copy has only in-frame clones and leaves some out. Among 200,000 to 250,000 clones, roughly 80% were seen once, and the ten largest hold 2.5% to 3.5%. This CDR3 comprises 14 residues. Trimming cost V 6 bases and J 9 bases, with 20 bases left between them. Germline CDR1 and CDR2: MDHEN and SYDVKM. The sample was PBMCs. The V and J genes are TRBV28 and TRBJ2-5; a weak D match, TRBD1 (6 bases). The receptor comes from a man aged 30 to 45 in good health and CMV-seronegative. CDR3 loop: CASRQSDRGKSQYF. DNA for the CDR3: TGTGCCAGCAGACAATCGGACAGAGGGAAGTCCCAGTACTTC.